The 25 T cell receptor beta chains reported below all come from one sample, sequenced in a study of tumor-infiltrating lymphocytes in primary liver carcinoma. Constant-region priming of around 490 ng total RNA yielded TCR beta cDNA. Amplification in three nested multiplex PCR rounds with slightly modified ARM-PCR gave rise to TCR beta libraries. Researchers ran the first two PCR rounds for roughly 11 cycles each with TRBV1-TRBV30 forward primers and a C-beta reverse primer. TCRdb reprocessed the multiplex PCR reads with MiXCR, giving one entry per CDR3 protein. Here the sample spans hundreds of thousands of distinct CDR3 sequences, about 50% being singletons. Extraction also yielded germline DNA, while blood RNA was obtained from unsorted whole blood. Material: peripheral blood. These receptors came from a woman in her twenties or thirties with primary liver carcinoma and hepatitis B virus infection.

The rearrangement uses TRBV12-3 or TRBV12-4 and TRBJ2-3; the D gene is possibly TRBD2 (6 bases). The CDR3 loop spans 14 amino acids. Trimming left V 3 bases short and J 6 bases short, with 13 bases between. CDR3: CASSFGRGADTQYF. CDR3 bases: TGTGCCAGCAGTTTTGGGCGGGGCGCGGATACGCAGTATTTT.

The rearrangement joins TRBV5-5 to TRBJ2-7; 7 bases agree with TRBD2. This CDR3 region has 14 residues. Germline V gives CDR1 SGHKS, CDR2 YYEKEE (reference sequence). J gave up 6 bases and V 1 base, and 7 bases lay outside the gene matches. The CDR3 bases are TGTGCCAGCAGCTTGAACGCGGGAGTGGGCGAGCAGTACTTC. Translated: CASSLNAGVGEQYF.

The table lists this clonotype with a few counts. Being one base from a much bigger clone, this may be a read error. The chain is built from TRBV4-3 and TRBJ2-2; a weak D match, TRBD2 (6 bases). The CDR3 covers 16 residues. In germline, CDR1 is LGHNA, CDR2 YSLEER. The CDR3: CASSQKLVGGAGEPFF. In DNA form, the CDR3 reads TGCGCCAGCAGCCAGAAGCTAGTAGGCGGGGCCGGGGAGCCGTTTTTT.

With respect to this clonotype: A read error may produce the germline difference seen at one junction end. The rearrangement links TRBV11-2 to TRBJ2-1; 8 bases line up with TRBD2. Per the germline V gene, CDR1 is SGHAT and CDR2 is FQNNGV. This CDR3 is 15 amino acids long. The DNA for the CDR3 is TGTGTCAGCAGCTTTCCGAGCGGGAGTTACAATGAGCAGTTCTTC. Its translation: CVSSFPSGSYNEQFF.

Note on this clonotype: With a much larger clone just one base away, this may be a read error. This chain joins TRBV4-1 and TRBJ2-2; D possibly corresponds to TRBD1 (6 bases). This CDR3 has 16 amino acids. Germline CDR1 reads MGHRA; CDR2 reads YSYEKL. For the CDR3, the DNA is TGCGCCAACAGCCAAGAGGGCAGGGGCTCGATCGGGGAGCTGTTTTTT. Translated: CANSQEGRGSIGELFF.

V gene TRBV6-6 combines with J gene TRBJ1-4; D remains ambiguous. The CDR3 spans 12 residues. Between the trimmed V and J ends, which lost 2 bases and 13 bases, there was a span of 11 bases. CDR1 MNHNY and CDR2 SVGAGI come from the germline V gene (reference sequence). CDR3 nucleotide sequence: TGTGCCAGCAGTTACGTCAGAGAGGCACTGTTTTTT. Translation gives CASSYVREALFF.

A word on this clonotype: A much larger clone sits a single nucleotide away, making a read error possible. The chain is built from TRBV6-6 and TRBJ2-4; possible D gene TRBD2, 6 bases. Germline CDR1 and CDR2: MNHNY and SVGAGI (reference sequence). This CDR3 comprises 14 residues. The CDR3 here is CATHLAPGGNIRYF. CDR3 DNA: TGTGCCACCCACTTGGCCCCTGGAGGGAACATTCGGTACTTC.

Points on this clonotype: One base away lies a much larger clone, so this may be a sequencing read error. The chain recombines TRBV30 with TRBJ2-5, with D tentatively TRBD1 (6 bases). Germline loops: CDR1 GTSNPN, CDR2 SVGIG (reference sequence). CDR3 size: 14 residues. The CDR3 sequence is CAWSTGGQGKTQHF. Written as DNA, the CDR3 is TGTGCCTGGAGTACAGGCGGGCAGGGGAAGACCCAGCACTTC.

A note on this clonotype: Since a much larger clone is just one base distant, this may be a read error. CDR3 nucleotides: TGCAGCGTTGAAGAACGAGACGGGAGGGCCCGAGATGCGCAGTATTTT. Its protein product is CSVEERDGRARDAQYF. V gene TRBV29-1 combines with J gene TRBJ2-3; 8 bases align to TRBD2. Germline V lookup: CDR1 SQVTM, CDR2 ANQGSEA. CDR3 size: 16 residues.

The sample holds many counts of this clonotype. The chain carries TRBV29-1 and TRBJ2-5; maybe TRBD1 (6 bases). V lost 4 bases to trimming and J lost 0 bases, with 9 bases between them. The germline V gene has CDR1 SQVTM and CDR2 ANQGSEA. The CDR3 contains 13 residues. The CDR3 is CSVGQGYQETQYF. CDR3 in DNA: TGCAGCGTTGGTCAGGGGTACCAAGAGACCCAGTACTTC.

This clonotype was seen just once. A read error is possible here, since a much larger clone lies one base away. This chain links TRBV6-5 with TRBJ2-3; D is tentatively TRBD1 or TRBD2 (5 bases each). The CDR3 runs 14 residues. Germline lookup yields CDR1 MNHEY and CDR2 SVGAGI. The CDR3 nucleotides read TGTGTCAGCAGTTACGGGGCGGGCACAGATACGCAGTATTTT. Protein: CVSSYGAGTDTQYF.

This clonotype was observed a handful of times. The chain combines TRBV30 with TRBJ2-7; 11 nucleotides agree with TRBD1. CDR3 length: 14 amino acids. V dropped 0 bases and J dropped 6; count of bases not matched to a gene: 4. Germline V gene sequence: CDR1 GTSNPN, CDR2 SVGIG (reference sequence). The CDR3 is CAWSVGTGGREQYF. The CDR3 DNA follows: TGTGCCTGGAGTGTCGGGACAGGGGGGCGCGAGCAGTACTTC.

This chain links TRBV7-9 with TRBJ2-1; TRBD1 aligns across 7 bases. The V segment lost 6 bases and the J segment 4 bases; nucleotides outside the gene matches: 12. Looked up from germline, CDR1 is SEHNR and CDR2 is FQNEAQ (reference sequence). CDR3 length: 16 amino acids. CDR3 residues: CASRPLSGTDYNEQFF. The CDR3 DNA reads as TGTGCCAGCAGGCCACTCTCCGGGACAGATTACAATGAGCAGTTCTTC.

Sample share makes this clonotype medium-sized. The CDR3 reads CASSLAGANVLTF. As DNA, the CDR3 is TGTGCCAGCAGCTTAGCTGGGGCCAACGTCCTGACTTTC. The rearrangement uses TRBV11-2 and TRBJ2-6; D gene ambiguous. The CDR3 is 13 residues long. From germline, CDR1 is SGHAT and CDR2 FQNNGV. Deletions cut 1 base from V and 2 bases from J, with 0 bases between.

Of note for this clonotype: A much bigger clone sits one base away, suggesting this may be a read error. The missing conserved phenylalanine or tryptophan at the end of this CDR3 makes a read error likely. DNA for the CDR3: TGTGCCAGCAGCACGGGACTAGCGGAGGGCCCCGTCGTGAATGAGCAGTTCTCC. The encoded protein is CASSTGLAEGPVVNEQFS. The chain employs TRBV12-3 or TRBV12-4 and TRBJ2-1, with 11 bases matching TRBD2. This CDR3 has 18 residues. The V gene end was trimmed by 6 bases and the J gene end by 7 bases; junction bases not matched to a gene: 17.

With respect to this clonotype: A much larger clone lies one base from this, so it may be a read error. This sequence joins TRBV6-6 and TRBJ2-7; 9 nucleotides line up with TRBD2. Per the germline V gene, CDR1 is MNHNY and CDR2 is SVGAGI (reference sequence). There are 17 residues in the CDR3. V trimming: 2 bases; J trimming: 1 base; junction bases outside the gene matches: 9. The CDR3 sequence is CASSYAGASGKSYEQYF. CDR3 coding DNA: TGTGCCAGCAGTTACGCTGGGGCTAGCGGGAAGTCCTACGAGCAGTACTTC.

Turning to this clonotype: One end of the junction does not line up with germline, which may come from a read error. In nucleotides, the CDR3 is TGTGCCAGCAGTTTTACAATGAACACTGAAGCTTCCTTT. It specifies CASSFTMNTEASF. The chain recombines TRBV12-3 or TRBV12-4 with TRBJ1-1; D remains ambiguous. The CDR3 is 13 residues long.

As regards this clonotype: This may stem from a read error, because a much larger clone lies one nucleotide away. V gene TRBV6-1 combines with J gene TRBJ2-1; 7 bases agree with TRBD2. J lost 10 bases, V lost 0 bases, and 6 bases had no gene match. The CDR3 sequence is 14 residues long. Germline-derived CDR1 and CDR2 are MNHNS and SASEGT. CDR3 nucleotides: TGTGCCAGCAGTGAAGCATGGACTAGTGGGGAGCAGTTCTTC. Translation gives CASSEAWTSGEQFF.

In its sample, this clonotype was seen a few times. At one end the junction does not follow the germline gene, possibly because of a read error. This rearrangement joins TRBV11-2 to TRBJ2-7; no definite D call. Germline values: CDR1 SGHAT, CDR2 FQNNGV. The CDR3 contains 15 residues. CDR3 sequence: CASSLVPQSSYEQCF. The CDR3 DNA is TGTGCCAGCAGCTTAGTTCCCCAGAGCTCCTACGAGCAGTGTTTC.

This clonotype was counted only a few times. A much larger clone differs by one base, so this may be a read error. This chain uses TRBV11-3 with TRBJ2-4; D is perhaps TRBD2 (5 bases). CDR1 and CDR2 (germline): SGHNT, YENEEA. The CDR3 sequence is 13 residues long. This CDR3 reads CASTHGGLNTQYF. The CDR3 DNA sequence: TGTGCCAGCACCCATGGAGGATTAAACACTCAGTACTTC.

CDR3 protein: CAWSWDSNQPQHF. The DNA for the CDR3 is TGTGCCTGGAGTTGGGATAGCAATCAGCCCCAGCATTTT. This chain connects TRBV30 to TRBJ1-5, with D hard to call. The CDR3 is 13 residues long. V lost 2 bases and J lost 0, with 5 bases in between. CDR1 is GTSNPN and CDR2 is SVGIG in the germline V gene (reference sequence).

In its sample, this clonotype was seen once. A single base separates this from a much larger clone, so it may be a read error. This chain connects TRBV11-2 to TRBJ2-6, with D tentatively TRBD1 (5 bases). Germline lookup yields CDR1 SGHAT and CDR2 FQNNGV. Trimming took off 0 bases at V and 3 bases at J, with 24 bases between the two ends. The CDR3 extends over 21 amino acids. CDR3 coding DNA: TGTGCCAGCAGCTTAGACCCCCCGGGCAGACAGACACGAGTTGGGGCCAACGTCCTGACTTTC. Protein product: CASSLDPPGRQTRVGANVLTF.

The chain employs TRBV5-4 and TRBJ2-5; 10 nucleotides align to TRBD2. Germline values: CDR1 SGHNT, CDR2 YYREEE (reference sequence). This CDR3 has 15 amino acids. Trimming removed 2 bases from V and 5 bases from J; junction bases left unmatched: 6. This CDR3 reads CASSLSSGSFETQYF. The CDR3 DNA reads TGTGCCAGCAGCTTATCTAGCGGGAGTTTTGAGACCCAGTACTTC.

This clonotype was recorded at least ten times. The rearrangement uses TRBV11-2 and TRBJ2-3; D is undetermined. The CDR3 extends over 17 amino acids. Trimming removed 2 bases from V and 0 bases from J, with 15 bases in between. The germline V gene has CDR1 SGHAT and CDR2 FQNNGV. CDR3 sequence reads: CASSLSKQRRSTDTQYF. Written as DNA, the CDR3 is TGTGCCAGCAGCTTATCCAAACAGCGTCGTAGCACAGATACGCAGTATTTT.

As concerns this clonotype: A much bigger clone sits one base away, suggesting this may be a read error. This chain uses TRBV6-6 with TRBJ1-5; D not certain. V was pared by 8 bases and J by 4 bases, with 12 bases between. The CDR3 extends over 13 amino acids. The V gene's germline CDR1 is MNHNY and CDR2 SVGAGI (reference sequence). The CDR3 nucleotides read TGTGCCAGCCTGGTGAGTGGAAATCAGCCCCAGCATTTT. The encoded protein is CASLVSGNQPQHF.